These 22 T cell receptor beta chains share one sample of origin, sequenced in a study of shared clonotypes between healthy human individuals. Profiled with immunoSEQ multiplex PCR; TCRdb holds only in-frame clones, not every one. This table has about 2 million clones, 95% appearing once. Sequencing was carried out using naive CD4+ T cells sorted from blood. Subset: CD45RA+ positively selected. These receptors originate from a young man in good health.

The J gene is TRBJ2-1, the V gene TRBV25-1, with TRBD2 matching 9 bases. Germline CDR1 reads MGHDK; CDR2 reads SYGVNS. This CDR3 has 16 residues. V trimming: 2 bases; J trimming: 5 bases; junction bases outside the gene matches: 7. The DNA for the CDR3 is TGTGCCAGCAGTGAAACTCGGGTAGCGGGAGACAATGAGCAGTTCTTC. It specifies CASSETRVAGDNEQFF.

J is TRBJ2-1 and V is TRBV4-1; 9 nucleotides line up with TRBD1. V lost 0 bases, J lost 6 bases, and 6 bases stayed unmatched. CDR3 length equals 16 residues. Germline CDR1 reads MGHRA; CDR2 reads YSYEKL. Here the CDR3 reads CASSQEGTGTGNEQFF. The CDR3, as DNA: TGCGCCAGCAGCCAAGAAGGGACAGGGACCGGCAATGAGCAGTTCTTC.

V gene TRBV7-2 combines with J gene TRBJ2-7; 7 bases fit TRBD1. This CDR3 contains 15 residues. V trimming: 5 bases; J trimming: 2 bases; junction bases outside the gene matches: 9. Germline CDR1 is SGHTA and CDR2 is FQGNSA. This CDR3 is CASSPTGTAPYEQYF. CDR3 nucleotide sequence: TGTGCCAGCAGCCCAACCGGGACAGCCCCCTACGAGCAGTACTTC.

Of note for this clone: The same CDR3 is also encoded by other DNA sequences in this sample. This chain joins TRBV9 and TRBJ1-5; D ambiguous. The germline gives CDR1 SGDLS, CDR2 YYNGEE. V lost 0 bases and J 2 bases, leaving 9 bases between the germline ends. The CDR3 length is 15 residues. The DNA for the CDR3 is TGTGCCAGCAGCGTAGGCAGTAGTGGCAATCAGCCCCAGCATTTT. This encodes CASSVGSSGNQPQHF.

The V call is TRBV11-2, the J call TRBJ2-1; 12 bases line up with TRBD2. Germline CDR1 is SGHAT and CDR2 is FQNNGV. This CDR3 is built from 15 residues. The junction had 5 bases not matched to a gene; V was cut back by 4 bases and J by 7 bases. The CDR3: CASSWTSGMGNEQFF. For the CDR3, the DNA is TGTGCCAGCAGCTGGACTAGCGGGATGGGGAATGAGCAGTTCTTC.

In DNA, the CDR3 is TGTGCCAGCTCCTGGGGGGGCTATGAGCAGTTCTTC. Translated, it gives CASSWGGYEQFF. The V and J genes are TRBV6-5 and TRBJ2-1; the D gene is possibly TRBD2 (7 bases). Deletions cut 8 bases from V and 8 bases from J, with 13 bases between. This CDR3 spans 12 amino acids. Germline V gene lookup returns CDR1 MNHEY and CDR2 SVGAGI.

The V call is TRBV5-1, the J call TRBJ2-1; unclear D gene. The CDR3 length is 13 residues. Trimming shortened V by 1 base and J by 8 bases, and 10 bases separated the two germline ends. Germline V lookup: CDR1 SGHRS, CDR2 YFSETQ. The CDR3 reads CASSLLVRDEQFF. The CDR3 nucleotides read TGCGCCAGCAGCTTGTTGGTTCGAGATGAGCAGTTCTTC.

The chain joins TRBV2 to TRBJ1-1; TRBD1 aligns across 8 bases. The V and J ends lost 7 bases and 1 base, in that order; junction bases with no gene match: 11. The CDR3 totals 16 residues. Germline assignment: CDR1 SNHLY and CDR2 FYNNEI. This chain's CDR3 is CASISWDRMENTEAFF. CDR3 bases: TGTGCCAGCATTAGTTGGGACAGGATGGAGAACACTGAAGCTTTCTTT.

This chain joins TRBV29-1 and TRBJ2-6; tentatively, D is TRBD1 (5 bases). Per germline, CDR1 SQVTM and CDR2 ANQGSEA. The CDR3 totals 14 residues. The germline V and J ends were trimmed by 6 bases and 1 base, with 10 bases remaining between them. Here the CDR3 reads CSVPSGSGANVLTF. The CDR3 DNA follows: TGCAGCGTACCCTCAGGGTCTGGGGCCAACGTCCTGACTTTC.

This chain links TRBV4-1 with TRBJ2-1; TRBD2 matches at 14 bases. Trimming cost V 2 bases and J 0 bases; bases outside gene matches: 3. From germline, CDR1 is MGHRA and CDR2 YSYEKL. The CDR3 totals 18 residues. The CDR3: CASSQPGTSGSSYNEQFF. CDR3 coding DNA: TGCGCCAGCAGCCAACCCGGGACTAGCGGGAGCTCCTACAATGAGCAGTTCTTC.

A single count supports this clone. V and J are TRBV6-1 and TRBJ1-6; D gene uncertain. Trimming took off 6 bases at V and 3 bases at J, with 12 bases between the two ends. The CDR3 spans 15 residues. Germline CDR1 MNHNS, CDR2 SASEGT. For the CDR3, the DNA is TGTGCCAGCAGCGCGGAGGCAGACTATAATTCACCCCTCCACTTT. It is translated as CASSAEADYNSPLHF.

The chain recombines TRBV5-1 with TRBJ1-2; D is possibly TRBD1 (6 bases). The CDR3 has 15 residues. Germline lookup yields CDR1 SGHRS and CDR2 YFSETQ. V was trimmed by 4 bases and J by 2 bases, leaving 15 bases between them. Here the CDR3 reads CASSPGQTPNYGYTF. The CDR3 region has the DNA TGCGCCAGCAGCCCAGGACAGACCCCGAACTATGGCTACACCTTC.

The rearrangement links TRBV5-1 to TRBJ1-4; D unclear. The CDR3 is made up of 15 amino acids. Germline CDR1 SGHRS, CDR2 YFSETQ. Trimming took off 0 bases at V and 6 bases at J, with 12 bases between the two ends. CDR3 residues: CASSLAGANYEKLFF. CDR3 in DNA: TGCGCCAGCAGCTTGGCCGGTGCGAATTATGAAAAACTGTTTTTT.

This clone has a handful of counts. The chain recombines TRBV19 with TRBJ1-1, with D possibly being TRBD1 (5 bases). This CDR3 has 14 residues. Germline V CDR1 and CDR2: LNHDA, SQIVND (reference sequence). Trimming shortened V by 3 bases and J by 2 bases, and 10 bases separated the two germline ends. This CDR3 reads CASSISGTNTEAFF. The CDR3 nucleotides read TGTGCCAGTAGTATTTCGGGGACCAACACTGAAGCTTTCTTT.

The CDR3 bases are TGTGCCAGCAGCTCAAGTTGGGAGAACACTGAAGCTTTCTTT. Translated: CASSSSWENTEAFF. The chain carries TRBV9 and TRBJ1-1; no clear D. CDR1 and CDR2 from the germline V gene are SGDLS and YYNGEE. The CDR3 runs to 14 residues. Trimming cost V 4 bases and J 1 base, with 11 bases left between them.

CDR3 DNA sequence: TGTGCCAGCGGACGGTACACCGGGGAGCTGTTTTTT. Translated: CASGRYTGELFF. The V call is TRBV28, the J call TRBJ2-2, with D uncertain. This CDR3 has 12 residues. V was trimmed by 8 bases and J by 3 bases, leaving 7 bases between them. Germline loops: CDR1 MDHEN, CDR2 SYDVKM.

The V gene is TRBV2, the J gene TRBJ2-7; the match to TRBD1 covers 8 bases. After removal of 4 bases from V and 5 bases from J, the junction contained 10 bases not matched to a gene. Germline V gene sequence: CDR1 SNHLY, CDR2 FYNNEI. The CDR3 is 15 residues long. CDR3 in DNA: TGTGCCAGCAGTGTTAATGGACAGGGATATGACGAGCAGTACTTC. It encodes CASSVNGQGYDEQYF.

The J gene is TRBJ1-4, the V gene TRBV5-4; a weak D match, TRBD1 (6 bases). Germline CDR1 and CDR2: SGHNT and YYREEE (reference sequence). This CDR3 has 16 amino acids. The germline V and J ends were trimmed by 1 base and 0 bases, with 10 bases remaining between them. The CDR3 is CASSLQGITTNEKLFF. CDR3 DNA sequence: TGTGCCAGCAGCTTGCAGGGGATCACAACTAATGAAAAACTGTTTTTT. Full variable domain (missing parts from reference TRBV5-4 and TRBJ1-4): ETGVTQSPTHLIKTRGQQVTLRCSSQSGHNTVSWYQQALGQGPQFIFQYYREEENGRGNFPPRFSGLQFPNYSSELNVNALELDDSALYLCASSLQGITTNEKLFFGSGTQLSVL.

This clone has just a few counts. The J gene is TRBJ1-2, the V gene TRBV15, with D possibly being TRBD1 (6 bases). This CDR3 comprises 13 residues. Germline V gene data show CDR1 as LNHNV and CDR2 as YYDKDF (reference sequence). Trimming removed 4 bases at V and 8 bases at J, with 14 bases between. The CDR3 DNA is TGTGCCACCAGCACCCGACAGGCCGGAGGCTACACCTTC. This encodes CATSTRQAGGYTF.

This chain links TRBV28 with TRBJ2-1, with 10 bases aligning to TRBD2. This CDR3 has 16 amino acids. V lost 4 bases to trimming and J lost 8 bases; unmatched junction nucleotides: 11. The germline V gene has CDR1 MDHEN and CDR2 SYDVKM. The CDR3 protein is CASSSPPAGGRYEQFF. In nucleotides, the CDR3 is TGTGCCAGCAGTTCCCCCCCAGCGGGGGGGCGGTATGAGCAGTTCTTC.

The chain carries TRBV5-1 and TRBJ2-7; unclear D gene. Trimming left V 4 bases short and J 0 bases short, with 14 bases between. Germline V gives CDR1 SGHRS, CDR2 YFSETQ. The CDR3 spans 15 residues. The CDR3 sequence: CASSPSASTSYEQYF. The CDR3 nucleotides read TGCGCCAGCAGCCCCTCCGCGAGTACCTCCTACGAGCAGTACTTC.

The genes are TRBV2 and TRBJ2-5; D remains unclear. V lost 6 bases, J lost 4 bases, and 15 bases lay in between. Germline V gene lookup returns CDR1 SNHLY and CDR2 FYNNEI. The CDR3 extends over 14 amino acids. Written as DNA, the CDR3 is TGTGCCAGCAGGTCCGTTGACGCTCTAGAGACCCAGTACTTC. Amino acids: CASRSVDALETQYF.